This T cell receptor (beta chain) was captured by sequencing in a study of cytomegalovirus exposure and HLA in healthy donors. Primers: 60 Vbeta forward and 13 Jbeta reverse. Profiled with immunoSEQ multiplex PCR; TCRdb holds only in-frame clones, not every one. The sample holds about 200,000 clones, around 75% seen once. Material for sequencing was PBMCs. The TCR sequence derives from a male donor in good health and CMV-seropositive.

The CDR3 sequence: CASSKGRETGKFFVVYGYTF. In DNA form, the CDR3 reads TGTGCCAGCAGCAAAGGTCGGGAGACAGGGAAATTTTTTGTGGTCTATGGCTACACCTTC. This sequence joins TRBV21-1 and TRBJ1-2; TRBD1 reflects the table's D call only, with no check against the DNA. TRBV21-1 is listed as a pseudogene. The CDR3 length is 20 residues.